This T cell receptor (beta chain) was sequenced in a study of a mutant IDH1 vaccine in newly diagnosed glioma. About the study: Males made up 62.5% and females roughly 40% of treated patients, whose mean age was about 37 years. Most patients had received both radiotherapy and temozolomide, the prior options being radiotherapy, temozolomide, or both.

This table comes from immunoSEQ multiplex PCR, and its TCRdb copy is limited to in-frame clones, with some not included. Of roughly 110,000 clones detected, 85% to 90% appear once; the ten largest clones hold roughly 0.62%. Germline lookup yields CDR1 SGHTA and CDR2 FQGNSA. The V gene end was trimmed by 5 bases and the J gene end by 6 bases; junction bases not matched to a gene: 5. The length of the CDR3 is 14 residues. Concerning this clone itself: Its antigen is as yet unknown.

The sample's time point: week 11, during vaccination. Topical imiquimod was applied with each vaccine dose, which held 300 ug of mutant IDH1 20-mer peptide. The specimen comprised PBMCs, sampled from a glioma patient whose treatment included an IDH1 peptide vaccine. The chain uses TRBV7-2 and TRBJ2-2; TRBD1 matches at 8 bases. The TCR was taken from a woman between 45 and 60 years old with glioma. CDR3 sequence reads: CASSVTQGAGELFF. DNA of the CDR3: TGTGCCAGCAGCGTCACACAGGGGGCCGGGGAGCTGTTTTTT.